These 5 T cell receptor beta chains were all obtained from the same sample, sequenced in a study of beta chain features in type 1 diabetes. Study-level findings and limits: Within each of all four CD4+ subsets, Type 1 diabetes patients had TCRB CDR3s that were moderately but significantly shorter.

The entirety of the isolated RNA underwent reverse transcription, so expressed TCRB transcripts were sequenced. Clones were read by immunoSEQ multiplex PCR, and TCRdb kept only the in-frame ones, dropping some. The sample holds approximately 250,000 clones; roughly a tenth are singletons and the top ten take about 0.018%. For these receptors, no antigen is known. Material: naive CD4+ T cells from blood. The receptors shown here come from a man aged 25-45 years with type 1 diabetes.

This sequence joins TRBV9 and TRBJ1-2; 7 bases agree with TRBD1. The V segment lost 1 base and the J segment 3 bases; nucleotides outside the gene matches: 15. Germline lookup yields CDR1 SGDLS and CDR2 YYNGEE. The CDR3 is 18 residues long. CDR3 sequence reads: CASSVSKGQGVPYYGYTF. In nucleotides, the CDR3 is TGTGCCAGCAGCGTAAGTAAGGGCCAGGGGGTTCCTTACTATGGCTACACCTTC.

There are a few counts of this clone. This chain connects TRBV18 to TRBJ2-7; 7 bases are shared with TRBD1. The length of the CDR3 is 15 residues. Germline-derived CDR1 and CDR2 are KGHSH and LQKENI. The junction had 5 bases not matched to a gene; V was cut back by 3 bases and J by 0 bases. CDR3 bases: TGTGCCAGCTCACCCCGGACAGGCAGCTCCTACGAGCAGTACTTC. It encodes CASSPRTGSSYEQYF.

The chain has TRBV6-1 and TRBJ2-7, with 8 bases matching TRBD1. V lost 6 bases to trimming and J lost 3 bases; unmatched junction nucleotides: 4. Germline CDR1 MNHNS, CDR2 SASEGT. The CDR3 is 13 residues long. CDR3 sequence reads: CASSRTGNYEQYF. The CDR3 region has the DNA TGTGCCAGCAGCCGGACAGGGAACTACGAGCAGTACTTC.

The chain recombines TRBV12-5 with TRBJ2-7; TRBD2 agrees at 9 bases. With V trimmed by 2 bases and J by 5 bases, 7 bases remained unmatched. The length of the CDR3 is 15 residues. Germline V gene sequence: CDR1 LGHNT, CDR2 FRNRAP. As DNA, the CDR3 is TGTGCTAGTGGTTTGACAGCGGGGGGATATCACGAGCAGTACTTC. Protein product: CASGLTAGGYHEQYF. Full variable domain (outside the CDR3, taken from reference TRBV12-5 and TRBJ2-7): DARVTQTPRHKVTEMGQEVTMRCQPILGHNTVFWYRQTMMQGLELLAYFRNRAPLDDSGMPKDRFSAEMPDATLATLKIQPSEPRDSAVYFCASGLTAGGYHEQYFGPGTRLTVT.

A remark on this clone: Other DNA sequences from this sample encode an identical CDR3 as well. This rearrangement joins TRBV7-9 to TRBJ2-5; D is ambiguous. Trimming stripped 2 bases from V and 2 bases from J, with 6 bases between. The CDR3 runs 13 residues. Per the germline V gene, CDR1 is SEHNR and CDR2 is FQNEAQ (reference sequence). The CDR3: CASSLTLQETQYF. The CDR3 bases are TGTGCCAGCAGCTTAACCCTACAAGAGACCCAGTACTTC.